This passage covers 12 T cell receptor beta chains from one sample sequenced in a study of T cell responses to AZD1222 COVID-19 vaccine. The protocol was immunoSEQ multiplex PCR, while the TCRdb copy is restricted to in-frame clones and leaves out a portion. The sample yields roughly 120,000 clones, 85% to 95% seen once. The sample was peripheral blood, taken on day 0 of AZD1222 vaccination. These receptors all come from an adult in good health.

The gene calls are TRBV6-5 and TRBJ2-7, with D hard to call. Germline CDR1 and CDR2: MNHEY and SVGAGI. V lost 2 bases and J 0 bases, leaving 11 bases between the germline ends. The CDR3 runs 15 residues. CDR3 protein: CASSYSIGFSYEQYF. CDR3 in DNA: TGTGCCAGCAGTTACAGTATCGGGTTCTCCTACGAGCAGTACTTC.

This sequence joins TRBV6-4 and TRBJ2-1; 13 nucleotides line up with TRBD2. The junction had 9 bases not matched to a gene; V was cut back by 6 bases and J by 10 bases. The CDR3 runs to 15 residues. In germline, CDR1 is MRHNA, CDR2 SNTAGT. The CDR3 loop reads CASSLLAGGPGEQFF. DNA of the CDR3: TGTGCCAGCAGCTTACTAGCGGGAGGGCCCGGGGAGCAGTTCTTC.

The gene calls are TRBV5-1 and TRBJ2-3; D possibly uses TRBD1 or TRBD2 (5 bases each). Germline V gives CDR1 SGHRS, CDR2 YFSETQ. This CDR3 is 14 amino acids long. The V end was cut by 3 bases, the J end by 0 bases, with 8 bases between. CDR3 sequence reads: CASSSGPSTDTQYF. The CDR3 coding sequence is TGCGCCAGCAGCTCGGGACCTAGCACAGATACGCAGTATTTT.

The rearrangement links TRBV5-8 to TRBJ1-5; D gene ambiguous. The V gene's germline CDR1 is SGHTS and CDR2 YDEGEE. V was trimmed by 3 bases and J by 4 bases, leaving 11 bases between them. The CDR3 loop spans 14 amino acids. As DNA, the CDR3 is TGTGCCAGCAGCTCTCAGGTTGTAAATCAGCCCCAGCATTTT. This sequence encodes CASSSQVVNQPQHF. Combining the CDR3 with reference TRBV5-8 and TRBJ1-5 gives the whole variable domain EAGVTQSPTHLIKTRGQQATLRCSPISGHTSVYWYQQALGLGLQFLLWYDEGEERNRGNFPPRFSGRQFPNYSSELNVNALELEDSALYLCASSSQVVNQPQHFGDGTRLSIL.

This sequence joins TRBV3-1 (or the pseudogene TRBV3-2) and TRBJ2-1, with 7 bases that match TRBD2. Germline V gives CDR1 LGHDT, CDR2 YNNKEL (reference sequence). The J segment lost 5 bases and the V segment lost 8 bases, leaving 15 bases of the junction unmatched. The CDR3 is made up of 16 amino acids. CDR3 nucleotides: TGTGCCAGCGGGGAGGGTGGCCCGGTGGGGGACAATGAGCAGTTCTTC. Protein sequence: CASGEGGPVGDNEQFF.

The chain employs TRBV4-1 and TRBJ2-2, with TRBD2 matching over 9 bases. V trimming: 1 base; J trimming: 2 bases; junction bases outside the gene matches: 8. The CDR3 contains 18 residues. The V gene's germline CDR1 is MGHRA and CDR2 YSYEKL. The CDR3 region has the DNA TGCGCCAGCAGCCAAGCCCCCCGCCTAGCGGGAAACACCGGGGAGCTGTTTTTT. It codes for CASSQAPRLAGNTGELFF.

This chain uses TRBV6-5 with TRBJ2-3; D perhaps matches TRBD2 (6 bases). The CDR3 has 12 amino acids. Trimming pared 10 bases from V and 7 bases from J, leaving 15 bases between. Germline CDR1 and CDR2: MNHEY and SVGAGI. The CDR3, as DNA: TGTGCCACCTCCGGGGGTGGAAATACGCAGTATTTT. Protein sequence: CATSGGGNTQYF.

This chain joins TRBV4-1 and TRBJ1-4; 8 bases are a match to TRBD1. The germline gives CDR1 MGHRA, CDR2 YSYEKL. The CDR3 is 14 residues long. Unmatched junction bases numbered 5, after V lost 4 bases and J lost 7 bases. CDR3 sequence reads: CASSLGQGPEKLFF. In DNA form, the CDR3 reads TGCGCCAGCAGCCTTGGACAGGGCCCTGAAAAACTGTTTTTT.

V gene TRBV5-1 combines with J gene TRBJ2-4; 7 bases align to TRBD2. With V trimmed by 3 bases and J by 3 bases, 12 bases remained unmatched. Germline CDR1 reads SGHRS; CDR2 reads YFSETQ. The CDR3 loop spans 17 amino acids. CDR3 sequence: CASSWGRERRDKNIQYF. CDR3 bases: TGCGCCAGCAGCTGGGGGAGGGAGCGGAGGGACAAAAACATTCAGTACTTC. Complete variable domain (other parts from reference TRBV5-1 and TRBJ2-4): KAGVTQTPRYLIKTRGQQVTLSCSPISGHRSVSWYQQTPGQGLQFLFEYFSETQRNKGNFPGRFSGRQFSNSRSEMNVSTLELGDSALYLCASSWGRERRDKNIQYFGAGTRLSVL.

This chain links TRBV2 with TRBJ1-4, with 7 bases that match TRBD1. After removal of 6 bases from V and 4 bases from J, the junction contained 8 bases not matched to a gene. The CDR3 extends over 15 amino acids. Germline lookup yields CDR1 SNHLY and CDR2 FYNNEI. In nucleotides, the CDR3 is TGTGCCAGCAGGTTCCACGGGACAGATAATGAAAAACTGTTTTTT. Translated: CASRFHGTDNEKLFF.

The V call is TRBV18, the J call TRBJ1-1; possible D gene TRBD1, 6 bases. CDR1 is KGHSH, CDR2 LQKENI, per germline. Between the trimmed V and J ends, which lost 1 base and 8 bases, there was a span of 20 bases. This CDR3 spans 16 amino acids. CDR3 in amino acids: CASSPLERGGSPEAFF. The CDR3 DNA is TGTGCCAGCTCACCACTCGAAAGAGGGGGGAGTCCCGAAGCTTTCTTT.

The rearrangement joins TRBV27 to TRBJ2-2; D is perhaps TRBD1 (5 bases). The CDR3 runs 15 residues. Germline V gene lookup returns CDR1 MNHEY and CDR2 SMNVEV (reference sequence). Between the trimmed V and J ends, which lost 4 bases and 1 base, there was a span of 10 bases. The CDR3 sequence is CASSWSQGNTGELFF. DNA of the CDR3: TGTGCCAGCAGTTGGTCGCAGGGGAACACCGGGGAGCTGTTTTTT.